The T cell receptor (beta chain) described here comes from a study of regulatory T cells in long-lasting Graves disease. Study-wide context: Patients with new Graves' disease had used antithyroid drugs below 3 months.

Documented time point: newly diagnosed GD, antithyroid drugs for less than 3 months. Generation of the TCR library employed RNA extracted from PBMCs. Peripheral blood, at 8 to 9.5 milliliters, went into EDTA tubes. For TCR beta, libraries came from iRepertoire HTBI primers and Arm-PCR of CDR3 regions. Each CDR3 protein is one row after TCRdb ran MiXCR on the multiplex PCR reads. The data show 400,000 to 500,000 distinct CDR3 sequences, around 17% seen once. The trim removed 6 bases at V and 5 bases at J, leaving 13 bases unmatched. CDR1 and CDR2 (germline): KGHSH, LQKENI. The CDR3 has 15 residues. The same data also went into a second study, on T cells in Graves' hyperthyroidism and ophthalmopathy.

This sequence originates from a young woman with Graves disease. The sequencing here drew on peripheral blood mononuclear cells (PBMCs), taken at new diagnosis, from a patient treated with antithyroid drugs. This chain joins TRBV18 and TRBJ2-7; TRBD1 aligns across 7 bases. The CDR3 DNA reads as TGTGCCAGCTCCCCCCGGGGCAGGGGGTTCCACGAGCAGTACTTC. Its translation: CASSPRGRGFHEQYF.